The 4 T cell receptor beta chains below all came from one sample that was sequenced in a study of cytomegalovirus exposure and HLA in healthy donors. The PCR was carried out with 60 Vbeta primers and 13 Jbeta primers. Profiling relied on immunoSEQ multiplex PCR, and the TCRdb table lists in-frame clones only, not all of them. The data contain more than 85,000 clones, 77% of them singletons. The sequencing sample was made of PBMCs. The source is a male donor in good health and CMV-seropositive.

This clone was observed a handful of times. This chain joins TRBV5-1 and TRBJ1-4; a weak D match, TRBD1 (5 bases). The CDR3 runs 14 residues. Germline assignment: CDR1 SGHRS and CDR2 YFSETQ. The V and J ends lost 0 bases and 6 bases respectively, with 9 bases between them. CDR3 sequence: CASSLVGGDEKLFF. The CDR3 DNA sequence: TGCGCCAGCAGCTTGGTCGGGGGAGATGAAAAACTGTTTTTT.

This rearrangement joins TRBV6-5 to TRBJ1-1; a weak D match, TRBD1 (5 bases). This CDR3 comprises 13 residues. The V gene lost 8 bases and the J gene lost 0 bases, with 10 bases spanning the gap. Germline V lookup: CDR1 MNHEY, CDR2 SVGAGI. CDR3 in amino acids: CASSGFMNTEAFF. The CDR3 nucleotides are TGTGCCAGCTCAGGGTTTATGAACACTGAAGCTTTCTTT.

The chain links TRBV5-1 to TRBJ2-6; D might be TRBD2 (5 bases). Germline V gene sequence: CDR1 SGHRS, CDR2 YFSETQ. V lost 6 bases, J lost 4 bases, and 14 bases lay in between. This CDR3 region has 15 residues. The CDR3 loop reads CASNLRAGGANVLTF. CDR3 coding DNA: TGCGCCAGCAATTTGAGGGCAGGAGGGGCCAACGTCCTGACTTTC.

This clone has only one observation. The chain carries TRBV6-5 and TRBJ2-5, with 9 bases lining up with TRBD2. The germline V gene has CDR1 MNHEY and CDR2 SVGAGI. This CDR3 has 13 residues. J lost 4 bases, V lost 7 bases, and 4 bases had no gene match. CDR3 sequence reads: CASTSLAGETQYF. CDR3 DNA: TGTGCCAGCACCTCACTAGCGGGAGAGACCCAGTACTTC.